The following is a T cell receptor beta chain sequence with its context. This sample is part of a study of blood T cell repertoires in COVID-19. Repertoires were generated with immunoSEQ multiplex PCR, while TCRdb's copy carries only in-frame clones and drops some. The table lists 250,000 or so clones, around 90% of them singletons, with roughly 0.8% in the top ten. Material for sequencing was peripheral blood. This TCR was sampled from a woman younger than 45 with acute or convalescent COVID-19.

The CDR3 loop reads CSAGHPRDTQYF. Written as DNA, the CDR3 is TGCAGCGCCGGACACCCGCGGGATACGCAGTATTTT. The V and J genes are TRBV29-1 and TRBJ2-3, with a tentative D call TRBD1 (5 bases). Trimming cost V 7 bases and J 6 bases, with 14 bases left between them. This CDR3 is built from 12 residues. Germline V gene lookup returns CDR1 SQVTM and CDR2 ANQGSEA.